The 21 T cell receptor beta chains below come from one sample, sequenced in a study of cytomegalovirus exposure and HLA in healthy donors. Clones were sequenced by immunoSEQ multiplex PCR, and TCRdb holds only the in-frame ones, with some missing. The profile shows approximately 97,000 clones, 85% to 95% of them singletons. Sequenced sample: PBMCs. The receptors here all came from a woman aged 25 to 39 in good health and CMV-seropositive.

The chain carries TRBV10-2 and TRBJ2-1; 7 bases are a match to TRBD2. The CDR3 has 14 amino acids. Germline-derived CDR1 and CDR2 are WSHSY and SAAADI. Germline trimming cut 10 bases from V and 1 base from J; bases unmatched to any gene: 7. Here the CDR3 DNA reads TGCGCCACCCGCCAGCGGGAATCCTACAATGAGCAGTTCTTC. Translating it yields CATRQRESYNEQFF.

The rearrangement joins TRBV7-2 to TRBJ2-1; a possible D gene is TRBD2 (5 bases). This CDR3 contains 15 residues. V was pared by 0 bases and J by 3 bases, with 9 bases between. CDR1 SGHTA and CDR2 FQGNSA come from the germline V gene. The CDR3 loop reads CASSLASGFYNEQFF. CDR3 DNA sequence: TGTGCCAGCAGCTTAGCCAGCGGATTCTACAATGAGCAGTTCTTC.

J is TRBJ2-5 and V is TRBV2; no definite D call. There are 14 residues in the CDR3. The germline CDR1 and CDR2 sequences are SNHLY and FYNNEI. V gave up 2 bases and J gave up 2 bases, with 9 bases separating them. The DNA of the CDR3 is TGTGCCAGCAGTGAATTGGGCAGACAAGAGACCCAGTACTTC. It is translated as CASSELGRQETQYF.

The chain couples TRBV30 to TRBJ2-4; TRBD1 matches 9 bases. CDR3 length equals 20 residues. The V gene end was trimmed by 1 base and the J gene end by 0 bases; junction bases not matched to a gene: 16. Germline V gives CDR1 GTSNPN, CDR2 SVGIG (reference sequence). CDR3 in DNA: TGTGCCTGGAGTGGCGCCCGACAGGGGGGGAATAGGATAGCCAAAAACATTCAGTACTTC. As protein: CAWSGARQGGNRIAKNIQYF.

This chain connects TRBV19 to TRBJ1-4, with 8 bases identical to TRBD1. Germline V CDR1 and CDR2: LNHDA, SQIVND (reference sequence). The CDR3 length is 14 residues. The trim removed 6 bases at V and 4 bases at J, leaving 4 bases unmatched. The CDR3 nucleotides read TGTGCCAGTAGCAGGACAGGGATTAATGAAAAACTGTTTTTT. Translated: CASSRTGINEKLFF.

The chain is built from TRBV29-1 and TRBJ2-5; 11 bases fit TRBD2. Germline trimming cut 2 bases from V and 3 bases from J; bases unmatched to any gene: 2. CDR1 SQVTM and CDR2 ANQGSEA come from the germline V gene. The CDR3 spans 14 residues. The CDR3 region is CSVELAGGEETQYF. In DNA, the CDR3 is TGCAGCGTTGAATTAGCGGGGGGGGAAGAGACCCAGTACTTC.

V and J are TRBV7-2 and TRBJ2-1, with a tentative D call TRBD1 (6 bases). V lost 5 bases and J 12 bases, leaving 11 bases between the germline ends. Germline V lookup: CDR1 SGHTA, CDR2 FQGNSA. The CDR3 totals 11 residues. The CDR3 spells CASSTGTPQFF. The CDR3 DNA is TGTGCCAGCAGCACCGGGACACCGCAGTTCTTC.

The gene calls are TRBV7-9 and TRBJ1-5; a possible D gene is TRBD1 (6 bases). The CDR3 has 13 residues. V lost 4 bases and J 5 bases, leaving 9 bases between the germline ends. Germline CDR1 and CDR2: SEHNR and FQNEAQ (reference sequence). This CDR3 reads CASSSGQYQPQHF. CDR3 DNA: TGTGCCAGCAGCTCCGGACAGTATCAGCCCCAGCATTTT.

The rearrangement links TRBV28 to TRBJ2-5; TRBD2 agrees at 9 bases. The germline V gene has CDR1 MDHEN and CDR2 SYDVKM. The CDR3 length is 14 residues. J was trimmed by 10 bases and V by 3 bases; bases with no gene match: 9. CDR3 sequence: CASSLGLAPFGQYF. For the CDR3, the DNA is TGTGCCAGCAGTTTGGGACTAGCCCCCTTTGGCCAGTACTTC.

V gene TRBV5-4 combines with J gene TRBJ1-1, with D perhaps matching TRBD1 (5 bases). CDR3 size: 14 residues. The germline V and J ends were trimmed by 4 bases and 1 base, with 11 bases remaining between them. The germline V gene has CDR1 SGHNT and CDR2 YYREEE (reference sequence). CDR3: CASSLAGGNTEAFF. The CDR3, as DNA: TGTGCCAGCAGCCTGGCGGGGGGGAACACTGAAGCTTTCTTT.

The chain recombines TRBV7-9 with TRBJ2-2; TRBD2 matches at 7 bases. Germline-derived CDR1 and CDR2 are SEHNR and FQNEAQ (reference sequence). J lost 0 bases, V lost 2 bases, and 6 bases had no gene match. The CDR3 runs to 17 residues. CDR3 nucleotide sequence: TGTGCCAGCAGCTTACCTAGCGGAGTGGCGAACACCGGGGAGCTGTTTTTT. Its protein product is CASSLPSGVANTGELFF.

V is TRBV19 and J is TRBJ2-1; 8 nucleotides agree with TRBD1. CDR1 is LNHDA, CDR2 SQIVND, per germline (reference sequence). With V trimmed by 4 bases and J by 4 bases, 6 bases remained unmatched. The CDR3 has 15 residues. The CDR3 loop is CASSKSGQGYNEQFF. The DNA of the CDR3 is TGTGCCAGTAGTAAGTCAGGACAGGGTTACAATGAGCAGTTCTTC.

This clone appeared a single time. The CDR3 loop reads CASRPRGEDNEQFF. CDR3 coding DNA: TGCGCCAGCAGGCCCAGGGGGGAAGACAATGAGCAGTTCTTC. This chain joins TRBV5-1 and TRBJ2-1; TRBD1 might be the D (7 bases). The CDR3 covers 14 residues. V was shortened by 5 bases and J by 5 bases, with 14 bases between the two germline ends. The germline V gene has CDR1 SGHRS and CDR2 YFSETQ.

A note on this clone: The DNA is omitted, as the CDR3 cannot be located on it reliably, and the CDR3 follows TCRdb's listing. The chain joins TRBV7-2 to TRBJ2-1; TRBD2 is the table's D call and was not checked against the DNA. The CDR3 is made up of 16 amino acids, end residues included. Germline assignment: CDR1 SGHTA and CDR2 FQGNSA. The CDR3 sequence: CASSFGPGLATNEQFF.

The gene calls are TRBV6-5 and TRBJ2-7; TRBD1 might be the D (6 bases). Germline CDR1 and CDR2: MNHEY and SVGAGI. This CDR3 region has 15 residues. Trimming cost V 2 bases and J 2 bases, with 13 bases left between them. The DNA of the CDR3 is TGTGCCAGCAGTTACGCCCTTACAGGGACCTACGAGCAGTACTTC. Translating it yields CASSYALTGTYEQYF.

The rearrangement links TRBV7-9 to TRBJ2-1, with D tentatively TRBD2 (6 bases). V lost 1 base, J lost 5 bases, and 15 bases lay in between. The CDR3 consists of 16 residues. Germline V gene sequence: CDR1 SEHNR, CDR2 FQNEAQ (reference sequence). The CDR3 region has the DNA TGTGCCAGCAGCTTAGTAATGGCTTCGGGAGACAATGAGCAGTTCTTC. Translation gives CASSLVMASGDNEQFF.

DNA for the CDR3: TGTGCCAGCAGTACCCCCGGGACTAGCGGGAGTAATGAGCAGTTCTTC. Translated: CASSTPGTSGSNEQFF. The chain uses TRBV28 and TRBJ2-1; 14 bases match TRBD2. The germline V gene encodes CDR1 MDHEN and CDR2 SYDVKM. The CDR3 consists of 16 residues. V dropped 5 bases and J dropped 7; count of bases not matched to a gene: 7. Supplemented by reference TRBV28 and TRBJ2-1, the full variable domain reads DVKVTQSSRYLVKRTGEKVFLECVQDMDHENMFWYRQDPGLGLRLIYFSYDVKMKEKGDIPEGYSVSREKKERFSLILESASTNQTSMYLCASSTPGTSGSNEQFFGPGTRLTVL.

The rearrangement links TRBV5-4 to TRBJ2-7; the match to TRBD1 covers 9 bases. The CDR3 runs to 13 residues. V lost 3 bases, J lost 7 bases, and 5 bases stayed unmatched. Germline V gene data show CDR1 as SGHNT and CDR2 as YYREEE (reference sequence). The CDR3 loop is CASSSDRGDEQYF. CDR3 nucleotide sequence: TGTGCCAGCAGCTCCGACAGGGGGGATGAGCAGTACTTC.

The chain employs TRBV5-4 and TRBJ2-3; 7 bases match TRBD2. The ends lost 5 bases at V and 4 bases at J; junction bases unmatched: 10. The germline V gene encodes CDR1 SGHNT and CDR2 YYREEE (reference sequence). The CDR3 is 15 amino acids. CDR3 residues: CASRADPGRADTQYF. The CDR3 DNA reads as TGTGCCAGCAGAGCGGACCCTGGGAGGGCAGATACGCAGTATTTT.

Notes on this clone: The junction departs from the called germline gene at one end, perhaps through a read error. This sample also contains other DNA sequences that code for the same CDR3. This chain connects TRBV2 to TRBJ1-5; TRBD1 matches 10 bases. This CDR3 is built from 14 residues. Germline values: CDR1 SNHLY, CDR2 FYNNEI. CDR3 sequence: CASRDRGINQPQHF. Here the CDR3 DNA reads TGTGCCAGCCGGGACAGGGGCATCAATCAGCCTCAGCATTTT.

The DNA for the CDR3 is TGTGCCAGCAGCTTCGGGGATCGCTACGAGCAGTACTTC. Translating gives CASSFGDRYEQYF. The chain joins TRBV5-8 to TRBJ2-7, with TRBD2 as a possible D gene (5 bases). The length of the CDR3 is 13 residues. The germline CDR1 and CDR2 sequences are SGHTS and YDEGEE. The V and J ends lost 2 bases and 3 bases respectively, with 9 bases between them.